This T cell receptor beta chain was observed in a study of OX40 agonist ivuxolimab in advanced cancers. The CDR3 runs 14 residues. Unmatched junction bases numbered 4, after V lost 2 bases and J lost 5 bases. Per the germline V gene, CDR1 is SEHNR and CDR2 is FQNEAQ (reference sequence). Only in-frame clones appear in the TCRdb table, and some are missing; sequencing was by immunoSEQ multiplex PCR. The sample shows under 95,000 clones, over 85% of them seen only once. This chain connects TRBV7-9 to TRBJ2-5, with 8 bases that match TRBD2. The source material was CD4+ or CD8+ T cells sorted from blood, sampled in a trial of the OX40 agonist ivuxolimab. The sequence was obtained from an adult with an advanced solid tumor such as melanoma, head and neck, liver or kidney cancer. Written as DNA, the CDR3 is TGTGCCAGCAGCTTATTAGGCGGGAGGGAGACCCAGTACTTC. It translates to CASSLLGGRETQYF.